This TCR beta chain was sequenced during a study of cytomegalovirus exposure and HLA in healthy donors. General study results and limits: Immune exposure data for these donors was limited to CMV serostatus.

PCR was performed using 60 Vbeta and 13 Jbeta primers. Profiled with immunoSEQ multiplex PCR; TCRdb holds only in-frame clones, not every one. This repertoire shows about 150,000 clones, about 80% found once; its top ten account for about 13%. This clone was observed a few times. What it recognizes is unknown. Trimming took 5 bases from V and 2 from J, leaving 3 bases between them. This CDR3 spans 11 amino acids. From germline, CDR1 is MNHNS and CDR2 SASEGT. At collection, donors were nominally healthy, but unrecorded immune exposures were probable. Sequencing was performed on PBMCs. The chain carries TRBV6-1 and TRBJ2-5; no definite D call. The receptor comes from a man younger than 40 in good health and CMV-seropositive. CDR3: CASSLQETQYF. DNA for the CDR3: TGTGCCAGCAGTTTACAAGAGACCCAGTACTTC.